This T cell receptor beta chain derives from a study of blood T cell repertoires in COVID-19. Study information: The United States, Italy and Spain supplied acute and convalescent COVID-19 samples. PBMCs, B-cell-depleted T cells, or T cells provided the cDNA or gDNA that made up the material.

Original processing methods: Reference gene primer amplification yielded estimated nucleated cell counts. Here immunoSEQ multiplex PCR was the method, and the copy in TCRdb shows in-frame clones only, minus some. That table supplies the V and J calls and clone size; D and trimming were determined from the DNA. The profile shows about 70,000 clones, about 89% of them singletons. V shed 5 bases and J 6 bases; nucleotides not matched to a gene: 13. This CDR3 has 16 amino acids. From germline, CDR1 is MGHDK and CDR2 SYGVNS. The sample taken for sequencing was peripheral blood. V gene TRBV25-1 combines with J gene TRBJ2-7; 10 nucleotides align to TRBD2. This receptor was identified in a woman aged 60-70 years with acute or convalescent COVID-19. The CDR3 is CASSTLEAGGPAEQYF. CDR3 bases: TGTGCCAGCAGTACTCTGGAAGCGGGGGGGCCTGCCGAGCAGTACTTC.